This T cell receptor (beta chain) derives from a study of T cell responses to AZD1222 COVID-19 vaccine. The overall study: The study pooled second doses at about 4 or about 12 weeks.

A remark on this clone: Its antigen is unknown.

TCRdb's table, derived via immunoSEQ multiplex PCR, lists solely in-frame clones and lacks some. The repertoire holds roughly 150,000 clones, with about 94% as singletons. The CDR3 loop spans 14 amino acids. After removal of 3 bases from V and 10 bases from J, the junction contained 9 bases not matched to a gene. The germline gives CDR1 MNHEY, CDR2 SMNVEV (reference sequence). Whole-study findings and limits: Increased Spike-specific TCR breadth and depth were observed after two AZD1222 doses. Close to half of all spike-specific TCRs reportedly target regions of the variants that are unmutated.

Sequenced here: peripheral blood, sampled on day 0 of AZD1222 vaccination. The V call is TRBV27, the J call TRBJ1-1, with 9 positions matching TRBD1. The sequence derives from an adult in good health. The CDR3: CASSFASGTGRAFF. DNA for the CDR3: TGTGCCAGCAGTTTTGCATCCGGGACAGGGAGAGCTTTCTTT.